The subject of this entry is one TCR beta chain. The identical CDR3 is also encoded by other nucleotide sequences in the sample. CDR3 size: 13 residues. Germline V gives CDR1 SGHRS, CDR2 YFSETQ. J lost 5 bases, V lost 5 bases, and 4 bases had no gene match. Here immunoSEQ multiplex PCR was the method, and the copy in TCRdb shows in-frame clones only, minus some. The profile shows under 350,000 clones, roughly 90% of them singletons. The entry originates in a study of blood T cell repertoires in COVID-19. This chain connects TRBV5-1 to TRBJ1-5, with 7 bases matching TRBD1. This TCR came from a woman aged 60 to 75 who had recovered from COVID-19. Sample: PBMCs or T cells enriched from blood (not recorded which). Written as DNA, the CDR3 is TGCGCCAGCAGTCTTACAGGGGATCAGCCCCAGCATTTT. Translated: CASSLTGDQPQHF.